These T cell receptor beta chains were read from a single sample in a study of blood T cells in healthy people across ages. TCRdb fed the 5' RACE reads into MiXCR, producing one record per CDR3 protein. The table includes 1.4 million to 1.5 million distinct CDR3 sequences, about 43% detected once. Sequencing was done on a sample of blood. Receptors were obtained from a woman younger than 30 in good health. CDR3s include the opening cysteine and the closing phenylalanine or tryptophan.

V	J	length	CDR3
TRBV2	TRBJ1-2	12	CASGDRGHGYTF
TRBV7-9	TRBJ2-1	15	CASSFGQGNGSEQFF
TRBV20-1	TRBJ1-3	13	CSASPEPGNTIYF
TRBV4-2	TRBJ2-2	17	CASSPQGGSGNTGELFF
TRBV7-8	TRBJ2-2	18	CASSLGLAGNPNTGELFF
TRBV3-1	TRBJ2-1	17	CASSRRTSGGVGDEQFF
TRBV12-5	TRBJ2-3	16	CASSQALQGAADTQYF
TRBV7-9	TRBJ2-1	15	CASSLDPGLFDEQFF
TRBV5-6	TRBJ1-5	18	CASSQKPLDRISNQPQHF
TRBV6-1	TRBJ1-2	13	CASSSGSHYGYTF
TRBV20-1	NA	14	CSAPLLAGRREQYF
TRBV2	TRBJ1-1	14	CASSEVETNTEAFF
TRBV2	TRBJ2-2	14	CASSGREGTGELFF
TRBV20-1	TRBJ1-2	12	CSAFPGLEDYTF
TRBV7-9	TRBJ1-4	15	CASNDRAQPNEKLFF
TRBV7-2	TRBJ1-2	15	CASSLSQSFNYGYTF
TRBV29-1	TRBJ2-5	16	CSVEDFDRGARETQYF
TRBV28	TRBJ2-1	12	CASSASTGEQFF
TRBV5-1	TRBJ2-7	13	CASSPHPSDEQYF
TRBV6-5	TRBJ2-3	15	CASSYSGGNTDTQYF
TRBV4-1	TRBJ2-7	15	CASARGQGVPYEQYF
TRBV15	TRBJ2-1	12	CATSRQFREQFF
TRBV2	TRBJ1-1	15	CASNRGTGGNTEAFF
TRBV9	TRBJ2-3	15	CASSVVSSGANTQYF